The rows below give T cell receptor beta chains drawn from one sample of a study of regulatory T cells in long-lasting Graves disease. TCRdb re-called the multiplex PCR reads through MiXCR, storing one row per CDR3 protein. The sample includes roughly 510,000 distinct CDR3 sequences, around 16% of them seen just once. The same sample was also studied in work on T cells in Graves' hyperthyroidism and ophthalmopathy.

Specimen: peripheral blood mononuclear cells (PBMCs), collected at new diagnosis, from a patient treated with antithyroid drugs. The receptors derive from a man aged 18 to 30 with Graves disease. The CDR3 runs from the conserved cysteine through the conserved F or W. Each record gives: clone size, D gene, V gene, J gene, CDR3 DNA, CDR3 protein. The D gene is left open where the match is weak. Not all rows give a size; the values are once, few, many and, for expanded clones, a class.

many,NA,TRBV30,TRBJ2-3,TGTGCCTGGAGACCCCTAGGGGATACGCAGTATTTT,CAWRPLGDTQYF
many,NA,TRBV12-3/TRBV12-4,TRBJ2-1,TGTGCCAGCAGTTTCGAGGGTTCCTACAATGAGCAGTTCTTC,CASSFEGSYNEQFF
many,NA,TRBV2,TRBJ2-7,TGTGCCAGCAGTTTGGACTATTACGAGCAGTACTTC,CASSLDYYEQYF
NA,TRBD1,TRBV29-1,TRBJ2-7,TGCAGCGTAGAGAACAGGGGGCTGCGACCTTACGAGCAGTACTTC,CSVENRGLRPYEQYF
NA,NA,TRBV12-5,TRBJ1-5,TGTGCTAGTGGTTTGGGGGGAAGCAATCAGCCCCAGCATTTT,CASGLGGSNQPQHF
NA,TRBD1,TRBV5-1,TRBJ2-5,TGCGCCAGCAGCGCCCCGACAGGGACAGAAGAGACCCAGTACTTC,CASSAPTGTEETQYF
many,NA,TRBV12-3/TRBV12-4,TRBJ2-5,TGTGCCAGCAGTTTGGGCGGAGGGGGGTGGGAGACCCAGTACTTC,CASSLGGGGWETQYF
many,NA,TRBV12-3/TRBV12-4,TRBJ1-2,TGTGCCAGCAGTTTAGCGCGCGGGGGCGGCTACACCTTC,CASSLARGGGYTF
many,NA,TRBV20-1,TRBJ2-5,TGCAGTGCTAGATCGACTAGTAATCAAGAGACCCAGTACTTC,CSARSTSNQETQYF
NA,NA,TRBV7-8,TRBJ2-7,TGTGCCAGCAGCACTAGGGGGAGGTCCCACGAGCAGTACTTC,CASSTRGRSHEQYF
NA,TRBD2,TRBV7-3,TRBJ2-3,TGTGCCAGCAGCCCAACTACTAGCGGGAGGGTCTCAGATACGCAGTATTTT,CASSPTTSGRVSDTQYF
NA,NA,TRBV20-1,TRBJ1-2,TGCAGTGCTAGACAGGGGTTGAGCGGCTACACCTTC,CSARQGLSGYTF
NA,TRBD1,TRBV27,TRBJ2-1,TGTGCCAGCAGCGACCGACAGGGCGTCTACAATGAGCAGTTCTTC,CASSDRQGVYNEQFF
many,TRBD2,TRBV27,TRBJ2-7,TGTGCCAGCAGTTTAGTAGCGGGGGGCTCCTACGAGCAGTACTTC,CASSLVAGGSYEQYF
NA,TRBD1,TRBV7-3,TRBJ2-4,TGTGCCAGCAGCCCCCAGACAGGGGGTTCGGCCAAAAACATTCAGTACTTC,CASSPQTGGSAKNIQYF
NA,NA,TRBV10-3,TRBJ2-3,TGTGCCATCAGTGCACAGATCTCTAGCACAGATACGCAGTATTTT,CAISAQISSTDTQYF
many,NA,TRBV11-2,TRBJ2-5,TGTGCCAGCAGCTCTGAGGGCAGGCCGAAAGAGACCCAGTACTTC,CASSSEGRPKETQYF
NA,TRBD2,TRBV12-5,TRBJ2-3,TGTGCTAGTGGTTCCTTAGCGGGAGTTACAGATACGCAGTATTTT,CASGSLAGVTDTQYF
NA,NA,TRBV30,TRBJ1-1,TGTGCCTGGAAAACAGGGAGCACTGAAGCTTTCTTT,CAWKTGSTEAFF
few,NA,TRBV3-1,TRBJ1-3,TGTGCCAGCAGCCGAGGACCGGACTCTGGAAACACCATATATTTT,CASSRGPDSGNTIYF
many,NA,TRBV11-2,TRBJ2-5,TGTGCCAGCAGCCCCCGGGCCCCGGATTCGATGACCCAGTACTTC,CASSPRAPDSMTQYF
many,TRBD2,TRBV20-1,TRBJ2-7,TGCAGTGCTAGACAGATTGGCGGGGGTGGAACCTACGAGCAGTACTTC,CSARQIGGGGTYEQYF
NA,TRBD2,TRBV27,TRBJ2-7,TGTGCCAGCAGTGCTAGGGTCGGGAGGACCTACGAGCAGTACTTC,CASSARVGRTYEQYF
NA,TRBD1,TRBV6-2/TRBV6-3,TRBJ1-6,TGTGCCAGCAGAACCGGGACAGCGAGCTCCTATAATTCACCCCTCCACTTT,CASRTGTASSYNSPLHF
NA,NA,TRBV5-1,TRBJ1-1,TGCGCCAGCAGCTTGCGGCAGAGCTTTGAAGCTTTCTTT,CASSLRQSFEAFF
NA,TRBD1,TRBV27,TRBJ2-1,TGTGCCAGCAGCTGGACAGGGGGCAATGAGCAGTTCTTC,CASSWTGGNEQFF
many,NA,TRBV30,TRBJ2-1,TGTGCCTGGAGTCTGACCCACGGGATACAGTTCTTC,CAWSLTHGIQFF
many,TRBD1,TRBV6-1,TRBJ2-6,TGTGCCAGCAGTGAACACAGGGGGGCTGGGGCCAACGTCCTGACTTTC,CASSEHRGAGANVLTF
many,NA,TRBV27,TRBJ2-1,TGTGCCAGCTCCGGGACGTCAAATGAGCAGTTCTTC,CASSGTSNEQFF
many,NA,TRBV20-1,TRBJ2-2,TGCAGTCTCACAGGGAACACCGGGGAGCTGTTTTTT,CSLTGNTGELFF
many,NA,TRBV7-6,TRBJ2-1,TGTGCCAGCAGCTTAGCTCTCAGCTCCTACAATGAGCAGTTCTTC,CASSLALSSYNEQFF
few,TRBD1,TRBV11-2,TRBJ1-5,TGTGCCAGCAGCTTAAGACAGGGTACGGATCAGCCCCAGCATTTT,CASSLRQGTDQPQHF
few,NA,TRBV20-1,TRBJ2-3,TGCAGTGCTCCCTCCCGGCAGGCCGAAAGTGATACGCAGTATTTT,CSAPSRQAESDTQYF
NA,NA,TRBV14,TRBJ2-7,TGTGCCAGCAGCCCTACCGGGTCCTACGGCAAGTACTTC,CASSPTGSYGKYF
NA,NA,TRBV12-3/TRBV12-4,TRBJ2-1,TGTGCCAGCGGCACAGTTCAAGAGGAGCAGTTCTTC,CASGTVQEEQFF
NA,TRBD2,TRBV20-1,TRBJ2-7,TGCAGTGCTAGAGAGCGGGCAGCGGGAGCCTACGAGCAGTACTTC,CSARERAAGAYEQYF
many,NA,TRBV18,TRBJ2-5,TGTGCCAGCTCACCAACAGCCAGGGGAGAGACCCAGTACTTC,CASSPTARGETQYF
few,TRBD1,TRBV10-3,TRBJ2-3,TGTGCCATCATGGAACGAAGCCGGTTAGCAGGGGGCTTGGCAGATACGCAGTATTTT,CAIMERSRLAGGLADTQYF
NA,TRBD1,TRBV27,TRBJ1-2,TGTGCCAGCAGTTCCTTAGACAGGGACTATGGCTACACCTTC,CASSSLDRDYGYTF
NA,NA,TRBV5-8,TRBJ1-5,TGTGCCAGCACCAGGAATCAGCCCCAGCATTTT,CASTRNQPQHF
many,TRBD1,TRBV5-1,TRBJ2-3,TGCGCCAGCAGGACAGGGCTTGGGTCATTAAACACAGATACGCAGTATTTT,CASRTGLGSLNTDTQYF
NA,NA,TRBV29-1,TRBJ1-5,TGCAGCGCAGAAGTAGGCTACGGTCAGCCCCAGCATTTT,CSAEVGYGQPQHF